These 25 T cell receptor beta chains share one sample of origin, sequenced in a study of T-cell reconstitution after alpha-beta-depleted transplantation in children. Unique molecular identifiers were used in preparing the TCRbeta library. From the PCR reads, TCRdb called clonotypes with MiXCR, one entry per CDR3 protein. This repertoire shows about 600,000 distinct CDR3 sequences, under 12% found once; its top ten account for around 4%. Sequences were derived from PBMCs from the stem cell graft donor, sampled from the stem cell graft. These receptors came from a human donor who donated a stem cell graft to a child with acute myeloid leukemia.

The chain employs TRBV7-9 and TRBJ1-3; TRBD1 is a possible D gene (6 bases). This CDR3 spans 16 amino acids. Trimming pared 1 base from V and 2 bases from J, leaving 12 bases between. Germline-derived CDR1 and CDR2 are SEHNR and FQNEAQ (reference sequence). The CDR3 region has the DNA TGTGCCAGCAGCTTAGGGGAGGGGGACACTGGAAACACCATATATTTT. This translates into CASSLGEGDTGNTIYF.

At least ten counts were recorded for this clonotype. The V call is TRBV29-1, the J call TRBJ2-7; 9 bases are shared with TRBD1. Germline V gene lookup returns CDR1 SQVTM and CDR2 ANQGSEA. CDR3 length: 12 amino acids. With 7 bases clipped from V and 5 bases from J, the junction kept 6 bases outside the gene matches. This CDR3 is CSARTGVDEQYF. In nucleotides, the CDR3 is TGCAGCGCTAGGACAGGGGTGGACGAGCAGTACTTC.

CDR3 region: CASGWIATGWDQPQHF. As DNA, the CDR3 is TGTGCTAGTGGTTGGATAGCCACAGGGTGGGATCAGCCCCAGCATTTT. V usage is TRBV12-5 and J usage is TRBJ1-5; D possibly corresponds to TRBD1 (6 bases). Trimming pared 4 bases from V and 5 bases from J, leaving 18 bases between. This CDR3 contains 16 residues. From germline, CDR1 is LGHNT and CDR2 FRNRAP.

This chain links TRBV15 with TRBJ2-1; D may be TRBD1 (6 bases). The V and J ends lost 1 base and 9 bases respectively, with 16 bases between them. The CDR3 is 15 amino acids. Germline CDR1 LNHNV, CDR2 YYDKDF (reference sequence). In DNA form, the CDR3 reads TGTGCCACCAGCAGAGTGGGGGCCACTGTAAGTGAGCAGTTCTTC. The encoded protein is CATSRVGATVSEQFF.

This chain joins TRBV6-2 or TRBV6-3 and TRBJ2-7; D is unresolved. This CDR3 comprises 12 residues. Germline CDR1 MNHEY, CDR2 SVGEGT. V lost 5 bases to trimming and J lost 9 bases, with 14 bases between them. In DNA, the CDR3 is TGTGCCAGCAGTGGGTCCCCGCCGGGGCAGTACTTC. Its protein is CASSGSPPGQYF.

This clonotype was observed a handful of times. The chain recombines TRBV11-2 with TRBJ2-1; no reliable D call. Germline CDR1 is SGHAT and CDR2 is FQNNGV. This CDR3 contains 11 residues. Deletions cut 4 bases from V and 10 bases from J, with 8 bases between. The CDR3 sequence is CASSSPKEQFF. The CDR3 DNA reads TGTGCCAGCAGCTCCCCTAAGGAGCAGTTCTTC.

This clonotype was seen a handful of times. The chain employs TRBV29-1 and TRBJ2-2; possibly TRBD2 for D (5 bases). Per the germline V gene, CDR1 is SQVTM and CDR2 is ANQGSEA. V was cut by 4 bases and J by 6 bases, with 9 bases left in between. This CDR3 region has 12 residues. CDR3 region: CSVVPGAGELFF. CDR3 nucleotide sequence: TGCAGCGTTGTCCCCGGGGCCGGGGAGCTGTTTTTT.

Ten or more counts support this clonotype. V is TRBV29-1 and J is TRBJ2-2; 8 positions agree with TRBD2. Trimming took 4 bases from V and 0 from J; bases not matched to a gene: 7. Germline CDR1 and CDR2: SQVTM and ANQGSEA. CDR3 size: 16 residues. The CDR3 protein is CSVVVQAGANTGELFF. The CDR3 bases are TGCAGCGTTGTTGTCCAAGCGGGAGCGAACACCGGGGAGCTGTTTTTT.

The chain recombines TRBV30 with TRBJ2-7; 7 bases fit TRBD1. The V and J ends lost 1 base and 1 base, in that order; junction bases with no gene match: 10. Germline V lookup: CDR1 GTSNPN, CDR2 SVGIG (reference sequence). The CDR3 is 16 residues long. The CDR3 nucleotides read TGTGCCTGGAGTGCTACCCGTGGCAGGGGGTCCTACGAGCAGTACTTC. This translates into CAWSATRGRGSYEQYF.

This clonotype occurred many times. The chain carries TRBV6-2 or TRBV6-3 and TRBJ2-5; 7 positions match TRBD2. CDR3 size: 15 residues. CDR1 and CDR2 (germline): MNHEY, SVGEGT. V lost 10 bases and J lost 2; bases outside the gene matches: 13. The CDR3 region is CATSSLAVQQETQYF. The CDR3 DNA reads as TGTGCCACCTCCTCTCTAGCGGTCCAACAAGAGACCCAGTACTTC.

Here the CDR3 DNA reads TGCAGCGCCCCGTACGGGGTGCTCTGGGCCAACGTCCTGACTTTC. The encoded protein is CSAPYGVLWANVLTF. V usage is TRBV20-1 and J usage is TRBJ2-6; possible D gene TRBD2, 5 bases. CDR3 length: 15 amino acids. Germline lookup yields CDR1 DFQATT and CDR2 SNEGSKA (reference sequence).

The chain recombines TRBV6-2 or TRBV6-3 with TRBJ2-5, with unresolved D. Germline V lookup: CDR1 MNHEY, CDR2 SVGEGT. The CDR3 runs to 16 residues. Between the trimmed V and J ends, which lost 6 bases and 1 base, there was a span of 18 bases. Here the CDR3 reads CASSATALEAQETQYF. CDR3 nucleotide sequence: TGTGCCAGCAGCGCAACCGCCTTAGAAGCCCAAGAGACCCAGTACTTC.

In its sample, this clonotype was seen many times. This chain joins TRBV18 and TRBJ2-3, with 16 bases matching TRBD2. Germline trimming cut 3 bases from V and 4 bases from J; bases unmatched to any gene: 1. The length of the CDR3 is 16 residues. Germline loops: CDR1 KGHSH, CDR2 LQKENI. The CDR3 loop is CASSPGLAGGPDTQYF. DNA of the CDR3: TGTGCCAGCTCACCGGGACTAGCGGGAGGGCCAGATACGCAGTATTTT.

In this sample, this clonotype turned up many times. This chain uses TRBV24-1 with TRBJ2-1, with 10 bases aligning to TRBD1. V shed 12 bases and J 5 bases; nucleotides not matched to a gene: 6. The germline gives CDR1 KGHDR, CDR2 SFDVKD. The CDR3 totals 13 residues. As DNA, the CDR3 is TGTGCCTCTGAGGGACAGGGGAACAATGAGCAGTTCTTC. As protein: CASEGQGNNEQFF.

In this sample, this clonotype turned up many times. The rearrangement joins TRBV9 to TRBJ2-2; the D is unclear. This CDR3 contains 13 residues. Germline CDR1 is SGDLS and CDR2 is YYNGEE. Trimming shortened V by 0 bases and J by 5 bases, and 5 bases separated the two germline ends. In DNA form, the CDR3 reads TGTGCCAGCAGCGTAGCCAGTACCGGGGAGCTGTTTTTT. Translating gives CASSVASTGELFF. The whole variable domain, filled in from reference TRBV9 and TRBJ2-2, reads DSGVTQTPKHLITATGQRVTLRCSPRSGDLSVYWYQQSLDQGLQFLIQYYNGEERAKGNILERFSAQQFPDLHSELNLSSLELGDSALYFCASSVASTGELFFGEGSRLTVL.

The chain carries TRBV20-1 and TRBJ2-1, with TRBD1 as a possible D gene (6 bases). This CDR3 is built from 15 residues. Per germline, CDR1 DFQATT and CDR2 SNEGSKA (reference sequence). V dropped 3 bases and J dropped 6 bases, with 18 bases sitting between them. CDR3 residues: CSASDRAGAGNEQFF. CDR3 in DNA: TGCAGTGCTAGCGACAGAGCAGGGGCGGGCAATGAGCAGTTCTTC.

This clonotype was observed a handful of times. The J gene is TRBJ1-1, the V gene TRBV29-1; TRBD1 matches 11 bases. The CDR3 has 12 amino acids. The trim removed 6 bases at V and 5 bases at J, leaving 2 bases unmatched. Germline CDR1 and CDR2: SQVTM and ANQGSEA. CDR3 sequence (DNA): TGCAGCGTGGGACAGGGGGAGACTGAAGCTTTCTTT. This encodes CSVGQGETEAFF.

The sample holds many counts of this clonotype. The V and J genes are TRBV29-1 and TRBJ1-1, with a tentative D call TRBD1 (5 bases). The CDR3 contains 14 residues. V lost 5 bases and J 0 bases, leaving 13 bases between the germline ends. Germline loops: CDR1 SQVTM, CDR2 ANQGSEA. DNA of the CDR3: TGCAGCGTTTCTAAGACAGTATTGAACACTGAAGCTTTCTTT. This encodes CSVSKTVLNTEAFF.

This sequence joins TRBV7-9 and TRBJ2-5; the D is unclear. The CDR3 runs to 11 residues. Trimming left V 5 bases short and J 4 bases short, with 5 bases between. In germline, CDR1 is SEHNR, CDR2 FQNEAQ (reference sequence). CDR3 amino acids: CASSKPETQYF. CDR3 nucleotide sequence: TGTGCCAGCAGCAAACCAGAGACCCAGTACTTC.

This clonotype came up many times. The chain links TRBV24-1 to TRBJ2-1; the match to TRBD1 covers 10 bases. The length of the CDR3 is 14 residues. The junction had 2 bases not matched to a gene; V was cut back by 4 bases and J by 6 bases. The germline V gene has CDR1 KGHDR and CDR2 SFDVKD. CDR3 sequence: CATSEGTGVNEQFF. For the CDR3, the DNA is TGTGCCACCAGTGAGGGGACAGGGGTCAATGAGCAGTTCTTC.

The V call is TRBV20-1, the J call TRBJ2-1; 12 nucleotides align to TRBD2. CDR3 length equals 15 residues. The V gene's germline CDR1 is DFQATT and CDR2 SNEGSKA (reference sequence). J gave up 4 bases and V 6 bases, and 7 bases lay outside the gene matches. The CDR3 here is CSAERTSGVYNEQFF. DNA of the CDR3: TGCAGTGCGGAACGGACTAGCGGGGTATACAATGAGCAGTTCTTC.

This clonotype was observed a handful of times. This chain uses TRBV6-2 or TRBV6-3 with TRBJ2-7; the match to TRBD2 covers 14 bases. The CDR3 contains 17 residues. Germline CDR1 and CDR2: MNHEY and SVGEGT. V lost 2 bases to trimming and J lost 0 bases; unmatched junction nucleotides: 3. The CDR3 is CASSYRTSGRNSYEQYF. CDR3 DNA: TGTGCCAGCAGTTACCGGACTAGCGGGAGGAACTCCTACGAGCAGTACTTC.

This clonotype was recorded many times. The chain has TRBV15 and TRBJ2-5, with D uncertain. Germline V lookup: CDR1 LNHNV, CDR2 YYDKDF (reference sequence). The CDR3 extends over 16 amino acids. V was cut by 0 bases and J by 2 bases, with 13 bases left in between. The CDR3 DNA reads TGTGCCACCAGCAGAGATCGCACACCCTCTCAAGAGACCCAGTACTTC. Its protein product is CATSRDRTPSQETQYF.

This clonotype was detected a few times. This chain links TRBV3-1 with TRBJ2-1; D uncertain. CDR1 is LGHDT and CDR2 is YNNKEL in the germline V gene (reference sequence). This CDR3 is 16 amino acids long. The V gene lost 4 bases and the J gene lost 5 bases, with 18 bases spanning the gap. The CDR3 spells CASSPSWVAQDNEQFF. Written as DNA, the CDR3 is TGTGCCAGCAGCCCCTCGTGGGTAGCACAAGACAATGAGCAGTTCTTC.

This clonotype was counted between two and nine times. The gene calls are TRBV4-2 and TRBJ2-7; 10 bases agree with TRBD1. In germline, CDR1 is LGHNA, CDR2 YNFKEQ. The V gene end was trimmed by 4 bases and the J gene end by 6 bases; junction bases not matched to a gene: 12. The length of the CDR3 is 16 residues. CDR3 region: CASSPRATGGFVEQYF. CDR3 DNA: TGTGCCAGCAGCCCGCGTGCGACAGGGGGCTTTGTCGAGCAGTACTTC.